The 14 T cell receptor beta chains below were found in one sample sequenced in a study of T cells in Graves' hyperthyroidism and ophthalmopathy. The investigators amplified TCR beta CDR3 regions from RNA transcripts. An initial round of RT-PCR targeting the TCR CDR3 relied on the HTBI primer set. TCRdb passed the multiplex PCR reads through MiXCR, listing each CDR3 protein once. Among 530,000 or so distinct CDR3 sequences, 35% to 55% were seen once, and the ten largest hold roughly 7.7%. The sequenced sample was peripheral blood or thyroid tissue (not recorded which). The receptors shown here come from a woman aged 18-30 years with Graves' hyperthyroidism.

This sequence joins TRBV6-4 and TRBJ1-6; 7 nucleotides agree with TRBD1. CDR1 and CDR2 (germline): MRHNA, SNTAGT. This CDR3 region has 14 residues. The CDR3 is CARDLTGDGGPLHF. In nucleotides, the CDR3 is TGTGCTAGAGACCTTACAGGGGATGGAGGACCCCTCCACTTT.

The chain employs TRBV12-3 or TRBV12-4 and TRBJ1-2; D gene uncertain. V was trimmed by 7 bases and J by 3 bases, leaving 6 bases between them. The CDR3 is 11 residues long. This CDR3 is CASKEDYGYTF. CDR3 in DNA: TGTGCCAGCAAGGAGGACTATGGCTACACCTTC.

CDR3 region: CASSPGGLRVEAFF. CDR3 in DNA: TGTGCCAGCAGTCCCGGGGGGTTGCGCGTTGAAGCTTTCTTT. The genes are TRBV12-3 or TRBV12-4 and TRBJ1-1, with D possibly TRBD1 on 5 matching bases. Trimming shortened V by 5 bases and J by 7 bases, and 17 bases separated the two germline ends. The CDR3 runs to 14 residues.

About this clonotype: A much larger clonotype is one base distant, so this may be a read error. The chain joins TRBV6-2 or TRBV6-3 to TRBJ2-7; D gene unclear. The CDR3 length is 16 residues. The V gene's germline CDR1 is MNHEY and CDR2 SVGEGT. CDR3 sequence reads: CASRPWTATLTYKQYF. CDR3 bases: TGTGCCAGCAGACCTTGGACGGCGACCCTAACCTACAAGCAGTACTTC.

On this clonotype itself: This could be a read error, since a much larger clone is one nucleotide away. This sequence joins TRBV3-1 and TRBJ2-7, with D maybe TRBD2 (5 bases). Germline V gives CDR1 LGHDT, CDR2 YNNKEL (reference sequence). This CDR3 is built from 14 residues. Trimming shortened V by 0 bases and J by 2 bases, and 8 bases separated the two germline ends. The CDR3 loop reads CASSQDRGTYEQYF. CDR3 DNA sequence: TGTGCCAGCAGCCAAGACCGAGGGACCTACGAGCAGTACTTC.

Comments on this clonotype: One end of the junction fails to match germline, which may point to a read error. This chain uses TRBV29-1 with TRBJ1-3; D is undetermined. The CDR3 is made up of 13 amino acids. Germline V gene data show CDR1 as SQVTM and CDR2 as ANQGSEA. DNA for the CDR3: TGCGGCGTTCAGAAAGTGCAAGGAAACACCATATATTTT. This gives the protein CGVQKVQGNTIYF.

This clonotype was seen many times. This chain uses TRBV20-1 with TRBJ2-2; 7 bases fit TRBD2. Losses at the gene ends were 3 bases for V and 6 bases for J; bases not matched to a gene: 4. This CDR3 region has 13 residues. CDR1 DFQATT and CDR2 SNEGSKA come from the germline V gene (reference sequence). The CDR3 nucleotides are TGCAGTGCTAGTCGGACTAGATCCGGGGAGCTGTTTTTT. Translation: CSASRTRSGELFF.

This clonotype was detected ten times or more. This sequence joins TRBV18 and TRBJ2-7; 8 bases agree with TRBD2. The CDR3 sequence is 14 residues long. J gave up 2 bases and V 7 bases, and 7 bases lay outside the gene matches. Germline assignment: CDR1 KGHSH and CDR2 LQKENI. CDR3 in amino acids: CASLPSGSTYEQYF. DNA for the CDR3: TGTGCCAGCTTACCTAGCGGGTCGACCTACGAGCAGTACTTC.

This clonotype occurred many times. Here the CDR3 reads CASSLRGTSGPFETQYF. The CDR3 nucleotides read TGTGCCAGCAGCTTACGTGGGACTAGCGGGCCGTTTGAGACCCAGTACTTC. This chain connects TRBV7-9 to TRBJ2-5; 12 positions agree with TRBD2. The CDR3 spans 17 residues. Germline trimming cut 2 bases from V and 5 bases from J; bases unmatched to any gene: 9. The germline CDR1 and CDR2 sequences are SEHNR and FQNEAQ (reference sequence). Supplemented by reference TRBV7-9 and TRBJ2-5, the full variable domain reads DTGVSQNPRHKITKRGQNVTFRCDPISEHNRLYWYRQTLGQGPEFLTYFQNEAQLEKSRLLSDRFSAERPKGSFSTLEIQRTEQGDSAMYLCASSLRGTSGPFETQYFGPGTRLLVL.

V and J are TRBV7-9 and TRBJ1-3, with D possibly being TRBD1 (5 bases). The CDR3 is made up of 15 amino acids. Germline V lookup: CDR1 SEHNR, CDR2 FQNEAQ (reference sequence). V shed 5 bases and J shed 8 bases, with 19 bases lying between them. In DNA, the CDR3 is TGTGCCAGCAGCCTCCCGGCGCAGCGGGGCTACACCATATATTTT. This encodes CASSLPAQRGYTIYF.

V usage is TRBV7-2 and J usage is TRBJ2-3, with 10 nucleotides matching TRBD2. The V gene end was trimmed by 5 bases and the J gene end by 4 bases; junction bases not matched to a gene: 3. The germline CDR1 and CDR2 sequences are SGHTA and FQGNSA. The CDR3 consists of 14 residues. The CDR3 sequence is CASSSGRGPDTQYF. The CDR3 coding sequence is TGTGCCAGCAGCAGCGGGAGGGGCCCAGATACGCAGTATTTT.

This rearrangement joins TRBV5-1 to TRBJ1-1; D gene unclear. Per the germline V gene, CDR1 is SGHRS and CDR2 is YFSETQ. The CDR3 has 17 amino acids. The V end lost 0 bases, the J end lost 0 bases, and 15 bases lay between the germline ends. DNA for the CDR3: TGCGCCAGCAGCTTGGTCGAGGGTTTCGGGGTGAACACTGAAGCTTTCTTT. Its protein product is CASSLVEGFGVNTEAFF.

CDR3 region: CSVGRTVDYGYTF. The CDR3 coding sequence is TGCAGCGTTGGCCGTACCGTGGACTATGGCTACACCTTC. This chain links TRBV29-1 with TRBJ1-2; no reliable D call. V shed 4 bases and J shed 3 bases, with 12 bases lying between them. This CDR3 comprises 13 residues. CDR1 and CDR2 from the germline V gene are SQVTM and ANQGSEA.

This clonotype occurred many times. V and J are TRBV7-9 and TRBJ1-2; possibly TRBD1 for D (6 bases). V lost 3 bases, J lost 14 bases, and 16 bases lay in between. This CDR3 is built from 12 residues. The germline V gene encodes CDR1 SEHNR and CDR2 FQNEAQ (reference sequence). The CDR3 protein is CASSLQGLLYTF. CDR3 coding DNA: TGTGCCAGCAGCTTGCAGGGGCTACTCTATACCTTC.